The 5 T cell receptor beta chains given below trace back to one sample, sequenced in a study of tumor-infiltrating lymphocytes in primary liver carcinoma. TCR beta cDNA came from roughly 550 ng total RNA, primed with a constant-region primer. The TCR beta library was amplified through three nested multiplex PCR rounds in a modified ARM-PCR procedure. It was with TRBV1-TRBV30 forward primers and a C-beta reverse primer that the first two PCR rounds were run, at approximately 10 cycles each. From the multiplex PCR reads, TCRdb called clonotypes with MiXCR, one entry per CDR3 protein. The sample yields about 70,000 distinct CDR3 sequences, roughly two thirds seen once. Joint extraction of RNA and DNA used 20-30 mg of bulk tissue that was unsorted. The sequenced sample was liver tumor tissue from sampling region 4. Noted subset: tumor region T4, right-lateral pole. The receptors were gathered from a man in his forties with primary liver carcinoma and hepatitis B virus infection.

As concerns this clonotype: One junction end disagrees with the germline gene, perhaps due to a read error. The chain couples TRBV11-2 to TRBJ2-1, with D possibly being TRBD1 or TRBD2 (5 bases each). This CDR3 is built from 22 residues. Germline V lookup: CDR1 SGHAT, CDR2 FQNNGV. CDR3 amino acids: CAGSLSYRGPMKQVRPYNEQFF. The CDR3, as DNA: TGTGCCGGCAGCCTCTCCTACCGGGGTCCCATGAAACAGGTTCGCCCCTACAATGAGCAGTTCTTC.

Only a few counts were recorded for this clonotype. This sequence joins TRBV11-2 and TRBJ2-3; no clear D. The V gene's germline CDR1 is SGHAT and CDR2 FQNNGV. CDR3 length: 13 amino acids. The germline V and J ends were trimmed by 6 bases and 6 bases, with 13 bases remaining between them. CDR3 residues: CASRKLGSDTQYF. The CDR3 DNA sequence: TGTGCCAGCAGGAAACTCGGGTCTGATACGCAGTATTTT.

This clonotype was observed once. No conserved phenylalanine or tryptophan is present at the end of the CDR3, so a read error is the likely explanation. The J gene is TRBJ1-1, the V gene TRBV19, with unresolved D. The CDR3 length is 14 residues. Germline CDR1 reads LNHDA; CDR2 reads SQIVND (reference sequence). The CDR3 here is CTSSIDKRNTEAFL. CDR3 nucleotide sequence: TGTACCAGTAGTATAGATAAAAGGAACACTGAAGCTTTCCTT.

The rearrangement links TRBV20-1 to TRBJ2-7, with D hard to call. Germline V gives CDR1 DFQATT, CDR2 SNEGSKA (reference sequence). This CDR3 is 14 amino acids long. Trimming shortened V by 0 bases and J by 0 bases, and 9 bases separated the two germline ends. CDR3 amino acids: CSARDVRSSYEQYF. The CDR3 region has the DNA TGCAGTGCTAGAGATGTCCGGAGCTCCTACGAGCAGTACTTC.

This clonotype was recorded many times. This sequence joins TRBV6-2 or TRBV6-3 and TRBJ2-7, with TRBD2 matching 7 bases. Per the germline V gene, CDR1 is MNHEY and CDR2 is SVGEGT. V shed 6 bases, J shed 2 bases, and the junction held 10 bases outside the gene matches. This CDR3 comprises 15 residues. The CDR3, as DNA: TGTGCCAGCAGACGCGAGCGGGATCTAACCTACGAGCAGTACTTC. Translated, it gives CASRRERDLTYEQYF.